The table lists the clone carrying this TCR beta chain with a few counts. What it binds is unknown. The sample originates from a study of beta chain features in type 1 diabetes. All of the isolated RNA was reverse transcribed, so expressed TCRB transcripts were sequenced. Produced via immunoSEQ multiplex PCR; TCRdb's table is partial and in-frame only. Of some 350,000 clones listed, approximately 13% were seen once; the top ten hold over 0.014%. Study results and caveats: TCRB CDR3s were moderately but significantly shorter in Type 1 diabetes patients in all four CD4+ subsets.

Material: naive CD4+ T cells from blood. This TCR was sampled from a woman under 30 with type 1 diabetes.

As DNA, the CDR3 is TGTGCCATCAGTTTACAGGGGAACACTGAAGCTTTCTTT. Translated, it gives CAISLQGNTEAFF. V is TRBV10-3 and J is TRBJ1-1, with TRBD1 as a possible D gene (6 bases). The CDR3 contains 13 residues. V lost 5 bases to trimming and J lost 1 base, with 8 bases between them. The germline gives CDR1 ENHRY, CDR2 SYGVKD.